This T cell receptor beta chain was identified during a study of T cell repertoires in cytomegalovirus infection. TCRdb ran MiXCR on the reads and lists one entry per CDR3 protein. The sample gives 150,000 to 200,000 distinct CDR3 sequences, approximately 9.7% of which show up once; roughly 5.1% is in the top ten. This clonotype has more than one count but fewer than ten. There are 11 residues in the CDR3. The V end was cut by 7 bases, the J end by 1 base, with 4 bases between. Sequenced: PBMCs. The rearrangement uses TRBV12-3 or TRBV12-4 and TRBJ1-1; no clear D gene. This clonotype originated in a human donor in good health (CMV status not recorded). Some clones in this sample may be carry-over from other donors' samples. Here the CDR3 reads CASTANTEAFF. The DNA of the CDR3 is TGTGCCAGCACGGCGAACACTGAAGCTTTCTTT.